The 29 T cell receptor beta chains below all came from one sample that was sequenced in a study of cytomegalovirus exposure and HLA in healthy donors. Here immunoSEQ multiplex PCR was the method, and the copy in TCRdb shows in-frame clones only, minus some. This table holds tens of thousands of clones, 88% found once. The sequenced sample consisted of PBMCs. The origin of the receptors is a woman aged 25 to 39 in good health and CMV-seronegative.

The chain links TRBV28 to TRBJ2-1; 7 nucleotides align to TRBD1. Germline V CDR1 and CDR2: MDHEN, SYDVKM. V trimming: 8 bases; J trimming: 8 bases; junction bases outside the gene matches: 18. The CDR3 consists of 16 residues. The CDR3 loop reads CASPNTRQGNQDEQFF. The CDR3 DNA reads TGTGCCAGCCCAAACACCAGACAGGGAAATCAAGATGAGCAGTTCTTC.

This chain uses TRBV7-2 with TRBJ2-2; tentatively, D is TRBD1 (6 bases). The CDR3 runs 14 residues. From germline, CDR1 is SGHTA and CDR2 FQGNSA. The V gene lost 4 bases and the J gene lost 6 bases, with 12 bases spanning the gap. DNA of the CDR3: TGTGCCAGCAGCTCCATTCGACAGGCCGGGGAGCTGTTTTTT. Its protein is CASSSIRQAGELFF. Supplemented by reference TRBV7-2 and TRBJ2-2, the full variable domain reads GAGVSQSPSNKVTEKGKDVELRCDPISGHTALYWYRQSLGQGLEFLIYFQGNSAPDKSGLPSDRFSAERTGGSVSTLTIQRTQQEDSAVYLCASSSIRQAGELFFGEGSRLTVL.

The chain is built from TRBV7-2 and TRBJ2-1, with D tentatively TRBD2 (5 bases). The CDR3 is 14 amino acids. The ends were cut back, 5 bases at V and 9 bases at J, with 17 bases in the middle. Germline assignment: CDR1 SGHTA and CDR2 FQGNSA. The CDR3 DNA reads TGTGCCAGCAGCCCCCAACTAGATTTAGGTGAGCAGTTCTTC. This translates into CASSPQLDLGEQFF. The full variable domain, rest sourced from reference TRBV7-2 and TRBJ2-1, is GAGVSQSPSNKVTEKGKDVELRCDPISGHTALYWYRQSLGQGLEFLIYFQGNSAPDKSGLPSDRFSAERTGGSVSTLTIQRTQQEDSAVYLCASSPQLDLGEQFFGPGTRLTVL.

The chain links TRBV7-2 to TRBJ2-7; the D gene is possibly TRBD2 (6 bases). CDR3 length: 15 amino acids. V dropped 5 bases and J dropped 4 bases, with 18 bases sitting between them. CDR1 is SGHTA, CDR2 FQGNSA, per germline. CDR3 bases: TGTGCCAGCAGCGTAGGGGCGGGAATCGGATACGAGCAGTACTTC. Amino acid sequence: CASSVGAGIGYEQYF.

The DNA of the CDR3 is TGCGCCAGCAGCCCCAGGGTCGGGGGAGCGTCTGAAGCTTTCTTT. Translation: CASSPRVGGASEAFF. The rearrangement joins TRBV4-3 to TRBJ1-1; D may be TRBD1 (5 bases). The ends were cut back, 4 bases at V and 6 bases at J, with 18 bases in the middle. CDR3 size: 15 residues. CDR1 and CDR2 from the germline V gene are LGHNA and YSLEER.

In its sample, this clone was seen a few times. This chain's CDR3 is CASSELAGAFF. The DNA for the CDR3 is TGTGCCAGCAGTGAACTTGCAGGAGCTTTCTTT. The chain combines TRBV6-1 with TRBJ1-1, with unresolved D. The CDR3 runs 11 residues. V gave up 2 bases and J gave up 10 bases, with 8 bases separating them. CDR1 is MNHNS and CDR2 is SASEGT in the germline V gene.

This chain links TRBV25-1 with TRBJ2-5, with 10 bases matching TRBD1. The trim removed 6 bases at V and 4 bases at J, leaving 5 bases unmatched. The CDR3 covers 14 residues. Germline lookup yields CDR1 MGHDK and CDR2 SYGVNS. CDR3 nucleotide sequence: TGTGCCAGCAGGGACAGGGGGATCCGAGAGACCCAGTACTTC. Its translation: CASRDRGIRETQYF.

The J gene is TRBJ2-7, the V gene TRBV7-2; maybe TRBD1 (5 bases). Trimming took off 3 bases at V and 1 base at J, with 13 bases between the two ends. CDR3 length: 15 amino acids. Germline CDR1 is SGHTA and CDR2 is FQGNSA. CDR3 bases: TGTGCCAGCAGCTTTCGGCAGGGTGGGTCCTACGAGCAGTACTTC. It is translated as CASSFRQGGSYEQYF.

The J gene is TRBJ2-3, the V gene TRBV10-2; TRBD2 matches 8 bases. The CDR3 has 15 amino acids. The germline V gene encodes CDR1 WSHSY and CDR2 SAAADI. The J segment lost 4 bases and the V segment lost 6 bases, leaving 9 bases of the junction unmatched. The CDR3 DNA is TGCGCCAGCAGCCCCCGGGGGGGAGTGGCAGATACGCAGTATTTT. Protein product: CASSPRGGVADTQYF.

The CDR3 reads CATSRILDTEAFF. In DNA form, the CDR3 reads TGTGCCACCAGCCGCATCTTAGACACTGAAGCTTTCTTT. The chain carries TRBV15 and TRBJ1-1; D is ambiguous. The ends were cut back, 5 bases at V and 3 bases at J, with 10 bases in the middle. This CDR3 region has 13 residues. Germline V gene lookup returns CDR1 LNHNV and CDR2 YYDKDF (reference sequence).

This clone was detected only a few times. CDR3 in amino acids: CASSGEGDRGQEKLFF. DNA of the CDR3: TGTGCCAGCAGTGGGGAGGGGGACAGGGGACAAGAAAAACTGTTTTTT. The rearrangement uses TRBV6-4 and TRBJ1-4, with 10 bases lining up with TRBD1. This CDR3 spans 16 amino acids. Germline V gene data show CDR1 as MRHNA and CDR2 as SNTAGT. J lost 8 bases, V lost 4 bases, and 10 bases had no gene match.

This clone showed up just once. This sequence joins TRBV29-1 and TRBJ2-3, with TRBD1 as a possible D gene (6 bases). The CDR3 sequence is 15 residues long. From germline, CDR1 is SQVTM and CDR2 ANQGSEA. The V and J ends lost 2 bases and 4 bases respectively, with 16 bases between them. The CDR3 DNA follows: TGCAGCGTTGAACTGGCGTCCCGACAGGCAGATACGCAGTATTTT. It yields the protein CSVELASRQADTQYF.

This rearrangement joins TRBV10-1 to TRBJ2-1; tentative D call: TRBD2 (5 bases). This CDR3 has 15 amino acids. The germline V gene encodes CDR1 WNHNN and CDR2 SYGVQD (reference sequence). The germline V and J ends were trimmed by 0 bases and 2 bases, with 8 bases remaining between them. The chain's CDR3 is CASSESWGAYNEQFF. In nucleotides, the CDR3 is TGCGCCAGCAGTGAGTCATGGGGAGCCTACAATGAGCAGTTCTTC.

This clone has just one count. The chain couples TRBV11-2 to TRBJ2-7; 8 bases are a match to TRBD1. Germline CDR1 and CDR2: SGHAT and FQNNGV. The CDR3 consists of 15 residues. After removal of 5 bases from V and 2 bases from J, the junction contained 8 bases not matched to a gene. The CDR3 coding sequence is TGTGCCAGCAGCATAGGACAGGGCCGACCCTACGAGCAGTACTTC. This codes for CASSIGQGRPYEQYF.

The V gene is TRBV9, the J gene TRBJ2-1; 12 positions match TRBD2. The V segment lost 4 bases and the J segment 8 bases; nucleotides outside the gene matches: 7. The CDR3 totals 15 residues. Germline assignment: CDR1 SGDLS and CDR2 YYNGEE. The CDR3 is CASSPTTSGRDEQFF. The DNA of the CDR3 is TGTGCCAGCAGCCCCACGACTAGCGGGAGAGATGAGCAGTTCTTC. The variable domain in full, completed from reference TRBV9 and TRBJ2-1, reads DSGVTQTPKHLITATGQRVTLRCSPRSGDLSVYWYQQSLDQGLQFLIQYYNGEERAKGNILERFSAQQFPDLHSELNLSSLELGDSALYFCASSPTTSGRDEQFFGPGTRLTVL.

This sequence joins TRBV9 and TRBJ2-3, with 7 bases identical to TRBD2. Germline CDR1 SGDLS, CDR2 YYNGEE. V lost 4 bases, J lost 2 bases, and 7 bases stayed unmatched. CDR3 size: 15 residues. DNA of the CDR3: TGTGCCAGCAGCTCACCTAGCGGAAACACAGATACGCAGTATTTT. It encodes CASSSPSGNTDTQYF.

The gene calls are TRBV27 and TRBJ1-5; weak D call: TRBD1 (6 bases). The CDR3 has 14 residues. V lost 8 bases, J lost 6 bases, and 17 bases lay in between. Germline V gene lookup returns CDR1 MNHEY and CDR2 SMNVEV (reference sequence). The CDR3 here is CASAIFQGSQPQHF. The CDR3 DNA follows: TGTGCCAGCGCCATATTTCAGGGGAGTCAGCCCCAGCATTTT.

For this clone: An end of the junction differs from the germline gene, which may be a read error. The chain is built from TRBV6-6 and TRBJ2-5; TRBD2 is a possible D gene (6 bases). The length of the CDR3 is 14 residues. Germline assignment: CDR1 MNHNY and CDR2 SVGAGI (reference sequence). CDR3: CASSYRGTQATQYF. In nucleotides, the CDR3 is TGTGCCAGCAGTTACCGGGGGACCCAAGCGACCCAGTACTTC.

For the CDR3, the DNA is TGTGCCAGCAGCGTAATCGGAGACGGGACGCAGTATTTT. It encodes CASSVIGDGTQYF. The rearrangement joins TRBV11-2 to TRBJ2-3; no reliable D call. V gave up 5 bases and J gave up 9 bases, with 15 bases separating them. Germline loops: CDR1 SGHAT, CDR2 FQNNGV. This CDR3 has 13 residues. The variable domain in full, completed from reference TRBV11-2 and TRBJ2-3, reads EAGVAQSPRYKIIEKRQSVAFWCNPISGHATLYWYQQILGQGPKLLIQFQNNGVVDDSQLPKDRFSAERLKGVDSTLKIQPAKLEDSAVYLCASSVIGDGTQYFGPGTRLTVL.

The chain combines TRBV29-1 with TRBJ1-5; TRBD1 aligns across 11 bases. The V and J ends lost 6 bases and 5 bases, in that order; junction bases with no gene match: 6. The CDR3 totals 14 residues. CDR1 is SQVTM and CDR2 is ANQGSEA in the germline V gene. CDR3 sequence (DNA): TGCAGCGTGGGGACAGGGGGTTGGGATCAGCCCCAGCATTTT. Amino acids: CSVGTGGWDQPQHF.

This clone was recorded once. The rearrangement links TRBV7-2 to TRBJ2-7; 7 bases map to TRBD1. The CDR3 spans 14 residues. V lost 3 bases, J lost 3 bases, and 5 bases stayed unmatched. CDR1 is SGHTA and CDR2 is FQGNSA in the germline V gene. The DNA for the CDR3 is TGTGCCAGCAGCTTGGGACAGCCGATCTACGAGCAGTACTTC. Translated, it gives CASSLGQPIYEQYF.

The chain combines TRBV5-6 with TRBJ2-3, with 10 bases fitting TRBD2. The CDR3 covers 17 residues. Germline V gives CDR1 SGHDT, CDR2 YYEEEE. Trimming removed 0 bases from V and 2 bases from J; junction bases left unmatched: 6. The CDR3 region is CASSLAGLAGDTDTQYF. Written as DNA, the CDR3 is TGTGCCAGCAGCTTGGCTGGGCTAGCGGGAGACACAGATACGCAGTATTTT.

The V call is TRBV5-8, the J call TRBJ1-5; TRBD1 might be the D (5 bases). CDR1 and CDR2 from the germline V gene are SGHTS and YDEGEE. Trimming shortened V by 4 bases and J by 0 bases, and 11 bases separated the two germline ends. CDR3 length equals 15 residues. CDR3 in DNA: TGTGCCAGCAGCCTCACAGGCAATAGCAATCAGCCCCAGCATTTT. It translates to CASSLTGNSNQPQHF.

The chain combines TRBV5-1 with TRBJ2-7, with TRBD2 as a possible D gene (6 bases). The CDR3 has 17 amino acids. Per the germline V gene, CDR1 is SGHRS and CDR2 is YFSETQ. The V end was cut by 1 base, the J end by 0 bases, with 17 bases between. CDR3 sequence reads: CASSLSSRGGTSYEQYF. The CDR3 nucleotides are TGCGCCAGCAGCTTGAGTTCCCGCGGCGGGACCTCCTACGAGCAGTACTTC.

This clone is a singleton in its sample. The chain combines TRBV7-2 with TRBJ2-1; 10 bases match TRBD2. CDR3 length: 19 amino acids. CDR1 SGHTA and CDR2 FQGNSA come from the germline V gene. Trimming took 2 bases from V and 0 from J; bases not matched to a gene: 10. In nucleotides, the CDR3 is TGTGCCAGCAGCTTATACCCCCCTAGCGGGAGAGGCTCCTACAATGAGCAGTTCTTC. Its translation is CASSLYPPSGRGSYNEQFF.

The chain recombines TRBV19 with TRBJ2-1; 8 bases agree with TRBD2. Germline-derived CDR1 and CDR2 are LNHDA and SQIVND (reference sequence). J gave up 2 bases and V 6 bases, and 6 bases lay outside the gene matches. The CDR3 loop spans 15 amino acids. Here the CDR3 DNA reads TGTGCCAGTAGGGAGCGGGAGTTGCCCTACAATGAGCAGTTCTTC. It translates to CASRERELPYNEQFF.

This clone was recorded only once. The genes are TRBV28 and TRBJ2-7; the D gene is possibly TRBD1 (6 bases). The V end was cut by 8 bases, the J end by 1 base, with 18 bases between. Germline CDR1 and CDR2: MDHEN and SYDVKM. The CDR3 loop spans 15 amino acids. The CDR3 coding sequence is TGTGCCAGCGGAAGTCCAGGGGACGGATCCTACGAGCAGTACTTC. Translated: CASGSPGDGSYEQYF.

As DNA, the CDR3 is TGTGCCAGCAGCATTAATAGCGGGAGCACAGATACGCAGTATTTT. It yields the protein CASSINSGSTDTQYF. The J gene is TRBJ2-3, the V gene TRBV11-2; 7 bases match TRBD2. CDR3 size: 15 residues. After removal of 5 bases from V and 0 bases from J, the junction contained 5 bases not matched to a gene. Per germline, CDR1 SGHAT and CDR2 FQNNGV.

This rearrangement joins TRBV18 to TRBJ2-7; maybe TRBD2 (6 bases). The CDR3 totals 16 residues. Germline CDR1 is KGHSH and CDR2 is LQKENI. The V end lost 1 base, the J end lost 3 bases, and 16 bases lay between the germline ends. This CDR3 is CASSPLRGGTYYEQYF. DNA for the CDR3: TGTGCCAGCTCACCACTTCGGGGAGGCACATACTACGAGCAGTACTTC.